The 21 T cell receptor beta chains given below trace back to one sample, sequenced in a study of Tregs in tolerant kidney transplant recipients. Libraries were prepared by immunoSEQ multiplex PCR; TCRdb keeps only in-frame clonotypes and omits some of them. Among under 80,000 clones listed, 80% to 90% were seen once. The sample in question was Tregs from blood, obtained before the transplant. The receptors stem from a human donor who received a combined kidney and bone marrow transplant.

This clone was detected once. The chain carries TRBV5-5 and TRBJ1-2, with 9 bases lining up with TRBD1. Trimming at V came to 1 base and at J to 3 bases, leaving 4 bases not matched to a gene. Germline V gives CDR1 SGHKS, CDR2 YYEKEE (reference sequence). CDR3 length: 15 residues. In nucleotides, the CDR3 is TGTGCCAGCAGCTTGTACACAGGGGGCGACTATGGCTACACCTTC. Translation gives CASSLYTGGDYGYTF.

V is TRBV5-8 and J is TRBJ2-3; D is possibly TRBD1 or TRBD2 (6 bases each). This CDR3 spans 15 amino acids. V lost 4 bases and J lost 5, with 17 bases in between. Per the germline V gene, CDR1 is SGHTS and CDR2 is YDEGEE. Here the CDR3 DNA reads TGTGCCAGCAGCCGCGACGACGGGGGCCGAGATACGCAGTATTTT. It specifies CASSRDDGGRDTQYF.

This clone appeared a single time. The chain carries TRBV5-1 and TRBJ1-1; 7 bases agree with TRBD1. The V segment lost 1 base and the J segment 4 bases; nucleotides outside the gene matches: 4. This CDR3 has 14 amino acids. Per the germline V gene, CDR1 is SGHRS and CDR2 is YFSETQ. CDR3 coding DNA: TGCGCCAGCAGCTTGCTGACAGGGAGCACTGAAGCTTTCTTT. Its translation is CASSLLTGSTEAFF.

The chain employs TRBV10-3 and TRBJ2-7, with 11 bases aligning to TRBD1. CDR1 is ENHRY, CDR2 SYGVKD, per germline. The CDR3 length is 15 residues. The ends lost 5 bases at V and 0 bases at J; junction bases unmatched: 3. CDR3 loop: CAISWDRGYSYEQYF. CDR3 DNA sequence: TGTGCCATCAGTTGGGACAGGGGGTACTCCTACGAGCAGTACTTC.

The CDR3 reads CASSDLLNTEAFF. CDR3 DNA sequence: TGTGCCAGCAGCGACTTATTGAACACTGAAGCTTTCTTT. The genes are TRBV7-2 and TRBJ1-1; D gene ambiguous. CDR3 length: 13 amino acids. The V gene lost 5 bases and the J gene lost 0 bases, with 7 bases spanning the gap. The germline CDR1 and CDR2 sequences are SGHTA and FQGNSA. Drawing the rest from reference TRBV7-2 and TRBJ1-1, the complete variable domain is GAGVSQSPSNKVTEKGKDVELRCDPISGHTALYWYRQSLGQGLEFLIYFQGNSAPDKSGLPSDRFSAERTGGSVSTLTIQRTQQEDSAVYLCASSDLLNTEAFFGQGTRLTVV.

This chain uses TRBV6-5 with TRBJ1-4, with a possible D match to TRBD1 (6 bases). V lost 6 bases and J 8 bases, leaving 10 bases between the germline ends. CDR1 is MNHEY, CDR2 SVGAGI, per germline. The CDR3 length is 12 residues. CDR3: CASSTGREKLFF. In nucleotides, the CDR3 is TGTGCCAGCAGCACAGGGAGGGAAAAACTGTTTTTT.

This rearrangement joins TRBV2 to TRBJ1-1, with D perhaps matching TRBD1 (5 bases). The V gene's germline CDR1 is SNHLY and CDR2 FYNNEI. The CDR3 loop spans 13 amino acids. V lost 10 bases to trimming and J lost 10 bases, with 22 bases between them. The DNA of the CDR3 is TGTGCCACCACTGTATACAGGTCCCGGGGAGCTTTCTTT. Translated: CATTVYRSRGAFF.

This clone was seen once. CDR3 region: CASSYRASGRAADTQYF. CDR3 DNA: TGTGCCAGCAGCTACAGGGCTAGCGGGAGGGCGGCAGATACGCAGTATTTT. The chain couples TRBV7-2 to TRBJ2-3; 12 nucleotides match TRBD2. Germline V gives CDR1 SGHTA, CDR2 FQGNSA. Trimming cost V 4 bases and J 4 bases; bases outside gene matches: 9. The CDR3 totals 17 residues.

The CDR3 region has the DNA TGTGCCAGCAGTTTCGGCGGCGGACTTAGGGAGACCCAGTACTTC. It is translated as CASSFGGGLRETQYF. The chain employs TRBV28 and TRBJ2-5; tentatively, D is TRBD2 (5 bases). Germline assignment: CDR1 MDHEN and CDR2 SYDVKM. This CDR3 has 15 amino acids. Trimming removed 3 bases at V and 5 bases at J, with 16 bases between.

J is TRBJ2-7 and V is TRBV19, with a weak D call TRBD2 (7 bases). Trimming removed 1 base from V and 5 bases from J, with 15 bases in between. Per the germline V gene, CDR1 is LNHDA and CDR2 is SQIVND (reference sequence). The CDR3 length is 15 residues. The CDR3 region has the DNA TGTGCCAGTAGTATAGCGGGGGGCATTGGGCACGAGCAGTACTTC. It codes for CASSIAGGIGHEQYF.

The chain uses TRBV30 and TRBJ1-5, with D possibly being TRBD1 (6 bases). CDR3 length: 15 residues. V lost 3 bases to trimming and J lost 0 bases, with 12 bases between them. Per the germline V gene, CDR1 is GTSNPN and CDR2 is SVGIG (reference sequence). The CDR3 sequence: CAWRGAGYSNQPQHF. The CDR3 region has the DNA TGTGCCTGGAGGGGGGCAGGGTATAGCAATCAGCCCCAGCATTTT.

The V call is TRBV2, the J call TRBJ2-3; 8 nucleotides match TRBD1. Germline trimming cut 3 bases from V and 3 bases from J; bases unmatched to any gene: 2. The germline V gene encodes CDR1 SNHLY and CDR2 FYNNEI. The CDR3 contains 14 residues. The CDR3 loop is CASSEDRETDTQYF. The CDR3 DNA reads TGTGCCAGCAGTGAGGACAGGGAAACAGATACGCAGTATTTT.

This clone was counted once. This chain connects TRBV29-1 to TRBJ2-1; 13 bases are shared with TRBD2. Germline assignment: CDR1 SQVTM and CDR2 ANQGSEA. This CDR3 has 17 amino acids. J was trimmed by 2 bases and V by 1 base; bases with no gene match: 5. CDR3 nucleotides: TGCAGCGTTGAAGGGACTAGCGGGAGAGCTCCCTACAATGAGCAGTTCTTC. It is translated as CSVEGTSGRAPYNEQFF.

This chain uses TRBV12-5 with TRBJ1-4; D possibly corresponds to TRBD1 (6 bases). With 2 bases removed from V and 8 bases from J, the gap between germline ends came to 21 bases. CDR3 length: 17 residues. Germline V gene lookup returns CDR1 LGHNT and CDR2 FRNRAP. The CDR3 DNA reads as TGTGCTAGTGGTTTGATGTCCGGGACAAGTATATCGGAAAAACTGTTTTTT. Protein: CASGLMSGTSISEKLFF.

The gene calls are TRBV18 and TRBJ1-2, with 7 bases lining up with TRBD1. The germline V gene has CDR1 KGHSH and CDR2 LQKENI. With 3 bases clipped from V and 5 bases from J, the junction kept 9 bases outside the gene matches. This CDR3 contains 15 residues. This chain's CDR3 is CASSPGGQEPYGYTF. The CDR3 bases are TGTGCCAGCTCACCGGGCGGACAGGAGCCTTATGGCTACACCTTC.

This chain joins TRBV19 and TRBJ2-7; TRBD2 aligns across 12 bases. The CDR3 has 16 amino acids. The trim removed 3 bases at V and 4 bases at J, leaving 7 bases unmatched. CDR1 and CDR2 (germline): LNHDA, SQIVND (reference sequence). The CDR3 DNA is TGTGCCAGTAGTATGTCGCCGGGACTAGCGGGTTACGAGCAGTACTTC. As protein: CASSMSPGLAGYEQYF. Full variable domain (rest looked up from reference TRBV19 and TRBJ2-7): DGGITQSPKYLFRKEGQNVTLSCEQNLNHDAMYWYRQDPGQGLRLIYYSQIVNDFQKGDIAEGYSVSREKKESFPLTVTSAQKNPTAFYLCASSMSPGLAGYEQYFGPGTRLTVT.

This chain joins TRBV15 and TRBJ2-7, with 9 bases that match TRBD1. The CDR3 runs 14 residues. CDR1 is LNHNV and CDR2 is YYDKDF in the germline V gene (reference sequence). Losses at the gene ends were 6 bases for V and 3 bases for J; bases not matched to a gene: 6. DNA of the CDR3: TGTGCCACCAGAAGGGACAGGGTAAGCTACGAGCAGTACTTC. As protein: CATRRDRVSYEQYF.

The chain recombines TRBV28 with TRBJ2-2; D is tentatively TRBD1 or TRBD2 (5 bases each). The CDR3 consists of 13 residues. V lost 6 bases and J 16 bases, leaving 21 bases between the germline ends. CDR1 is MDHEN, CDR2 SYDVKM, per germline. CDR3 nucleotide sequence: TGTGCCAGCAGCCGAGGGGAGCCATTTGTGGGGTTTTTT. Amino acids: CASSRGEPFVGFF.

The rearrangement links TRBV18 to TRBJ1-2; tentatively, D is TRBD1 (5 bases). The CDR3 covers 14 residues. V lost 2 bases and J lost 7, with 14 bases in between. Germline V gene data show CDR1 as KGHSH and CDR2 as LQKENI. Here the CDR3 DNA reads TGTGCCAGCTCACCATCCGGGGCCCCGCTTGGCTACACCTTC. This codes for CASSPSGAPLGYTF.

The chain couples TRBV7-8 to TRBJ2-5; 7 bases line up with TRBD1. The DNA matches TRBJ2-7 better at its end, which makes the J call doubtful. Germline values: CDR1 SGHVS, CDR2 FQNEAQ. The CDR3 is 13 amino acids. CDR3 sequence reads: CASSYTGVGEQYF. The CDR3 DNA sequence: TGTGCCAGCAGTTATACAGGGGTAGGCGAGCAGTACTTC.

The rearrangement joins TRBV9 to TRBJ1-2; 7 bases are shared with TRBD1. The CDR3 extends over 13 amino acids. Germline CDR1 reads SGDLS; CDR2 reads YYNGEE. V lost 5 bases, J lost 8 bases, and 9 bases stayed unmatched. The DNA for the CDR3 is TGTGCCAGCAGACCGACAGGGAAGGACGGCTACACCTTC. Protein: CASRPTGKDGYTF.